This TCR beta chain derives from a study of blood T cell repertoires in COVID-19. Study details: The study drew acute and convalescent COVID-19 samples from the United States, Italy and Spain. PBMCs, B-cell-depleted T cells, or T cells were the source of the cDNA or gDNA that made up the material.

With 1 base removed from V and 7 bases from J, the gap between germline ends came to 8 bases. This CDR3 has 13 amino acids. Germline lookup yields CDR1 SGDLS and CDR2 YYNGEE. Per the original methods: Reference gene primer amplification in the assay estimated nucleated cell counts. Profiling relied on immunoSEQ multiplex PCR, and the TCRdb table lists in-frame clones only, not all of them. V and J calls and clone size are copied from that table; D and trimming were computed from the DNA. The sample lists 200,000 to 250,000 clones, about 90% occurring once. The receptor's source is a woman aged 25 to 45 who had recovered from COVID-19. The chain employs TRBV9 and TRBJ1-4; no clear D gene. The specimen sequenced was peripheral blood. In nucleotides, the CDR3 is TGTGCCAGCAGCGTAACCCCGGGTGAAAAACTGTTTTTT. This codes for CASSVTPGEKLFF.